These 5 T cell receptor beta chains were sequenced from one sample in a study of shared clonotypes between healthy human individuals. Produced via immunoSEQ multiplex PCR; TCRdb's table is partial and in-frame only. The sample includes about 2.3 million clones, around 90% of them seen just once. The sequencing input was naive CD4+ T cells from PBMCs. Subset in this sample: CD45RA+ positively selected. Receptors were obtained from a man younger than 35 in good health. Some clones in this sample may be carry-over from other donors' samples.

The CDR3 loop reads CASSFPGRRFSSSYEQYF. CDR3 coding DNA: TGTGCCAGCAGTTTTCCGGGACGGAGGTTCTCGAGCTCCTACGAGCAGTACTTC. The chain combines TRBV28 with TRBJ2-7, with D possibly called TRBD1 or TRBD2 (5 bases each). CDR1 and CDR2 (germline): MDHEN, SYDVKM. The V end was cut by 3 bases, the J end by 0 bases, with 21 bases between. This CDR3 has 18 residues.

This chain uses TRBV18 with TRBJ1-5, with D tentatively TRBD1 (5 bases). The CDR3 is 16 amino acids. V lost 2 bases to trimming and J lost 0 bases, with 11 bases between them. CDR1 and CDR2 (germline): KGHSH, LQKENI. The CDR3 nucleotides are TGTGCCAGCTCACCATTCTCAGGGAATAGCAATCAGCCCCAGCATTTT. Translating gives CASSPFSGNSNQPQHF.

The chain recombines TRBV10-1 with TRBJ2-1; the D gene could be TRBD1 or TRBD2 (5 bases each). The V gene lost 3 bases and the J gene lost 2 bases, with 11 bases spanning the gap. The CDR3 is 15 amino acids. Germline V gene lookup returns CDR1 WNHNN and CDR2 SYGVQD (reference sequence). The CDR3 protein is CASSEWGTTYNEQFF. DNA of the CDR3: TGCGCCAGCAGTGAATGGGGGACCACCTACAATGAGCAGTTCTTC.

The chain employs TRBV27 and TRBJ1-5; possible D gene TRBD1, 5 bases. There are 18 residues in the CDR3. V lost 3 bases and J lost 0, with 18 bases in between. Germline V gene sequence: CDR1 MNHEY, CDR2 SMNVEV (reference sequence). CDR3 DNA: TGTGCCAGCAGTTTCTCCGGAGGGACTGCCGTTAGCAATCAGCCCCAGCATTTT. This sequence encodes CASSFSGGTAVSNQPQHF.

The chain combines TRBV28 with TRBJ1-2; no reliable D call. Trimming cost V 6 bases and J 0 bases, with 11 bases left between them. The CDR3 runs 14 residues. Germline V gene lookup returns CDR1 MDHEN and CDR2 SYDVKM. CDR3 in amino acids: CASSDAFANYGYTF. CDR3 DNA sequence: TGTGCCAGCAGCGACGCCTTCGCTAACTATGGCTACACCTTC.